These 30 T cell receptor beta chains were sequenced from one sample in a study of blood T cell repertoires in COVID-19. The assay was immunoSEQ multiplex PCR, and TCRdb's table has in-frame clones only and misses some. The data hold 120,000 or so clones, with approximately 81% observed a single time. The sample was peripheral blood. The receptors originated from a woman in her fifties or sixties with acute or convalescent COVID-19.

The V and J genes are TRBV7-9 and TRBJ1-5; D is unclear. Trimming took 4 bases from V and 11 from J, leaving 15 bases between them. Germline CDR1 and CDR2: SEHNR and FQNEAQ (reference sequence). CDR3 size: 13 residues. The CDR3, as DNA: TGTGCCAGCAGCTCTAACACGAGGGAGGCCCAGCATTTT. It yields the protein CASSSNTREAQHF.

This sequence joins TRBV7-9 and TRBJ1-2; TRBD1 aligns across 11 bases. Germline assignment: CDR1 SEHNR and CDR2 FQNEAQ (reference sequence). The CDR3 has 16 residues. V lost 6 bases to trimming and J lost 3 bases; unmatched junction nucleotides: 9. For the CDR3, the DNA is TGTGCCAGCAGTCCATTCCGGGACAGGGGGGACTATGGCTACACCTTC. This gives the protein CASSPFRDRGDYGYTF.

The chain joins TRBV9 to TRBJ1-6; TRBD1 might be the D (6 bases). Looked up from germline, CDR1 is SGDLS and CDR2 is YYNGEE. This CDR3 has 18 amino acids. Trimming shortened V by 10 bases and J by 8 bases, and 31 bases separated the two germline ends. Here the CDR3 reads CARPSGTYIPHADSPLHF. CDR3 sequence (DNA): TGTGCCCGCCCGAGCGGGACATACATTCCTCACGCGGATTCACCCCTCCACTTT.

Remarks on this clone: This same CDR3 is encoded by further DNA sequences in the sample. The V and J genes are TRBV29-1 and TRBJ2-2, with TRBD1 as a possible D gene (5 bases). This CDR3 is built from 14 residues. Between the trimmed V and J ends, which lost 4 bases and 3 bases, there was a span of 12 bases. CDR1 is SQVTM and CDR2 is ANQGSEA in the germline V gene. The CDR3: CSVGQGGYTGELFF. CDR3 nucleotide sequence: TGCAGCGTTGGGCAGGGCGGATACACCGGGGAGCTGTTTTTT.

Here the CDR3 DNA reads TGTGCCAGCAGTTTCAGTGGACTAAAAGAGACCCAGTACTTC. Translated, it gives CASSFSGLKETQYF. This rearrangement joins TRBV5-4 to TRBJ2-5, with a tentative D call TRBD2 (6 bases). V was pared by 5 bases and J by 3 bases, with 14 bases between. The germline CDR1 and CDR2 sequences are SGHNT and YYREEE (reference sequence). The length of the CDR3 is 14 residues.

The V and J genes are TRBV6-5 and TRBJ2-7; a possible D gene is TRBD2 (6 bases). CDR3 size: 15 residues. V was pared by 2 bases and J by 3 bases, with 14 bases between. Germline values: CDR1 MNHEY, CDR2 SVGAGI. CDR3 sequence (DNA): TGTGCCAGCAGTTACGGGGGGACCAAAGTCTACGAGCAGTACTTC. Its translation is CASSYGGTKVYEQYF.

The rearrangement joins TRBV5-1 to TRBJ2-2; possible D gene TRBD2, 5 bases. The ends were cut back, 2 bases at V and 5 bases at J, with 13 bases in the middle. The CDR3 sequence is 15 residues long. Germline-derived CDR1 and CDR2 are SGHRS and YFSETQ. For the CDR3, the DNA is TGCGCCAGCAGCTTTGAGGGCCTCCCGACCGGGGAGCTGTTTTTT. Residues: CASSFEGLPTGELFF.

The rearrangement links TRBV19 to TRBJ1-5, with TRBD1 matching over 7 bases. Germline V gene data show CDR1 as LNHDA and CDR2 as SQIVND (reference sequence). CDR3 size: 14 residues. V shed 8 bases and J 1 base; nucleotides not matched to a gene: 5. CDR3 nucleotide sequence: TGTGCCAGTCTGGACAGGCGGAGCAATCAGCCCCAGCATTTT. Protein product: CASLDRRSNQPQHF.

The J gene is TRBJ1-6, the V gene TRBV5-6; TRBD1 matches 7 bases. The germline gives CDR1 SGHDT, CDR2 YYEEEE. The V gene end was trimmed by 1 base and the J gene end by 7 bases; junction bases not matched to a gene: 2. The CDR3 consists of 14 residues. The CDR3 DNA reads as TGTGCCAGCAGCTTGCAGGACAGGAATTCACCCCTCCACTTT. It is translated as CASSLQDRNSPLHF. The variable domain in full, with the rest retrieved from reference TRBV5-6 and TRBJ1-6, is DAGVTQSPTHLIKTRGQQVTLRCSPKSGHDTVSWYQQALGQGPQFIFQYYEEEERQRGNFPDRFSGHQFPNYSSELNVNALLLGDSALYLCASSLQDRNSPLHFGNGTRLTVT.

This chain connects TRBV6-5 to TRBJ2-5, with 12 bases that match TRBD2. Germline V gene sequence: CDR1 MNHEY, CDR2 SVGAGI. The CDR3 covers 15 residues. After removal of 10 bases from V and 5 bases from J, the junction contained 11 bases not matched to a gene. The CDR3 nucleotides read TGTGCCATCACCTTGGGACTAGCGGGCTGGGAGACCCAGTACTTC. Residues: CAITLGLAGWETQYF.

A single count supports this clone. J is TRBJ1-2 and V is TRBV19; no reliable D call. The CDR3 runs 11 residues. V dropped 3 bases and J dropped 7 bases, with 6 bases sitting between them. Germline V gene sequence: CDR1 LNHDA, CDR2 SQIVND (reference sequence). The CDR3 sequence: CASSIGGGYTF. The CDR3 DNA follows: TGTGCCAGTAGTATCGGTGGTGGCTACACCTTC.

The chain recombines TRBV15 with TRBJ1-4, with no clear D. Germline V CDR1 and CDR2: LNHNV, YYDKDF (reference sequence). Trimming stripped 1 base from V and 7 bases from J, with 4 bases between. This CDR3 contains 12 residues. The CDR3: CATSRVSEKLFF. Written as DNA, the CDR3 is TGTGCCACCAGCAGAGTTAGTGAAAAACTGTTTTTT.

V and J are TRBV19 and TRBJ1-5; tentatively, D is TRBD1 (5 bases). The V end lost 8 bases, the J end lost 7 bases, and 21 bases lay between the germline ends. CDR3 length: 15 residues. Germline CDR1 and CDR2: LNHDA and SQIVND (reference sequence). DNA of the CDR3: TGTGCCAGTGGGATCTACCAGGGCCATAGACAGCCCCAGCATTTT. Amino acid sequence: CASGIYQGHRQPQHF.

Worth noting for this clone: Mismatch with germline at one junction end may stem from a read error. The chain joins TRBV28 to TRBJ1-1; maybe TRBD1 (5 bases). CDR3 size: 11 residues. Germline V gives CDR1 MDHEN, CDR2 SYDVKM. Written as DNA, the CDR3 is TGTGCCAGCAGTTCCTCAGGGTTCATCAACTTT. Encoded protein: CASSSSGFINF. The full variable domain, its missing parts supplied by reference TRBV28 and TRBJ1-1, is DVKVTQSSRYLVKRTGEKVFLECVQDMDHENMFWYRQDPGLGLRLIYFSYDVKMKEKGDIPEGYSVSREKKERFSLILESASTNQTSMYLCASSSSGFINFGQGTRLTVV.

This chain links TRBV7-6 with TRBJ1-6; D gene uncertain. V lost 4 bases and J lost 7, with 14 bases in between. The CDR3 consists of 15 residues. Germline CDR1 reads SGHVS; CDR2 reads FNYEAQ. The CDR3 region has the DNA TGTGCCAGCAGCTCCCAGACGGGTACCAATTCACCCCTCCACTTT. Its protein product is CASSSQTGTNSPLHF.

The chain joins TRBV11-2 to TRBJ2-2; 8 positions agree with TRBD2. CDR3 size: 15 residues. The ends lost 4 bases at V and 7 bases at J; junction bases unmatched: 8. CDR1 and CDR2 (germline): SGHAT, FQNNGV. Written as DNA, the CDR3 is TGTGCCAGCAGCTGGGGACTAGAGTATAGCGGGGAGCTGTTTTTT. Translated, it gives CASSWGLEYSGELFF.

This clone was observed a few times. The chain couples TRBV5-1 to TRBJ1-4; 11 bases map to TRBD1. Germline CDR1 is SGHRS and CDR2 is YFSETQ. This CDR3 contains 18 residues. With 0 bases clipped from V and 6 bases from J, the junction kept 10 bases outside the gene matches. The CDR3 DNA sequence: TGCGCCAGCAGCTTGGCCTCCCCGGGACAGGGGGAACATGAAAAACTGTTTTTT. This translates into CASSLASPGQGEHEKLFF. The whole variable domain, remainder taken from reference TRBV5-1 and TRBJ1-4, is KAGVTQTPRYLIKTRGQQVTLSCSPISGHRSVSWYQQTPGQGLQFLFEYFSETQRNKGNFPGRFSGRQFSNSRSEMNVSTLELGDSALYLCASSLASPGQGEHEKLFFGSGTQLSVL.

This chain joins TRBV30 and TRBJ1-3; D uncertain. V was shortened by 1 base and J by 1 base, with 14 bases between the two germline ends. CDR1 GTSNPN and CDR2 SVGIG come from the germline V gene (reference sequence). This CDR3 is 16 amino acids long. The CDR3 here is CAWSELFGWSGNTIYF. DNA for the CDR3: TGTGCCTGGAGTGAGTTATTTGGCTGGTCTGGAAACACCATATATTTT.

The chain uses TRBV19 and TRBJ1-4, with D possibly being TRBD1 (5 bases). Germline assignment: CDR1 LNHDA and CDR2 SQIVND (reference sequence). V gave up 2 bases and J gave up 8 bases, with 12 bases separating them. The CDR3 is 14 residues long. DNA for the CDR3: TGTGCCAGTAGTATAAGCAGGGAAAACGAAAAACTGTTTTTT. It translates to CASSISRENEKLFF.

The CDR3 DNA sequence: TGCGCCAGCAGCTTATTAGAGGCGGGGCACGAGCAGTACTTC. This translates into CASSLLEAGHEQYF. The gene calls are TRBV5-1 and TRBJ2-7; weak D call: TRBD2 (6 bases). Trimming cost V 2 bases and J 5 bases, with 14 bases left between them. In germline, CDR1 is SGHRS, CDR2 YFSETQ. This CDR3 is 14 amino acids long.

The genes are TRBV2 and TRBJ1-1, with D perhaps matching TRBD1 (5 bases). V was pared by 6 bases and J by 5 bases, with 16 bases between. CDR1 is SNHLY and CDR2 is FYNNEI in the germline V gene. CDR3 length: 14 residues. CDR3 region: CASRRGREGTEAFF. The CDR3 DNA follows: TGTGCCAGCAGGCGAGGACGGGAGGGGACTGAAGCTTTCTTT.

This sequence joins TRBV18 and TRBJ2-3, with D perhaps matching TRBD1 (6 bases). This CDR3 is built from 13 residues. The V gene lost 6 bases and the J gene lost 11 bases, with 18 bases spanning the gap. The germline gives CDR1 KGHSH, CDR2 LQKENI. CDR3 loop: CASSPSDTRGQYF. The CDR3 DNA reads as TGTGCCAGCTCCCCGTCTGATACCAGGGGGCAGTATTTT. Full variable domain (missing parts from reference TRBV18 and TRBJ2-3): NAGVMQNPRHLVRRRGQEARLRCSPMKGHSHVYWYRQLPEEGLKFMVYLQKENIIDESGMPKERFSAEFPKEGPSILRIQQVVRGDSAAYFCASSPSDTRGQYFGPGTRLTVL.

The rearrangement joins TRBV7-3 to TRBJ2-1; 7 bases align to TRBD2. The CDR3 is 16 amino acids. V gave up 5 bases and J gave up 3 bases; unmatched junction bases: 10. Per germline, CDR1 SGHTA and CDR2 FQGTGA. CDR3 DNA sequence: TGTGCCAGCAGCCGTGGACTAGAAGCGAACTACAATGAGCAGTTCTTC. Amino acid sequence: CASSRGLEANYNEQFF.

This chain joins TRBV4-1 and TRBJ2-3; unclear D gene. Trimming left V 0 bases short and J 6 bases short, with 10 bases between. Germline loops: CDR1 MGHRA, CDR2 YSYEKL. The CDR3 has 14 amino acids. CDR3 sequence reads: CASSQDTAVDTQYF. CDR3 bases: TGCGCCAGCAGCCAAGATACCGCGGTGGATACGCAGTATTTT.

V gene TRBV5-1 combines with J gene TRBJ1-1, with TRBD1 as a possible D gene (6 bases). Germline-derived CDR1 and CDR2 are SGHRS and YFSETQ. This CDR3 contains 14 residues. Trimming took 0 bases from V and 5 from J, leaving 11 bases between them. This chain's CDR3 is CASSLEQGVTEAFF. CDR3 sequence (DNA): TGCGCCAGCAGCTTGGAACAGGGAGTGACTGAAGCTTTCTTT.

The chain is built from TRBV28 and TRBJ1-2, with a tentative D call TRBD1 (5 bases). Germline CDR1 and CDR2: MDHEN and SYDVKM. The CDR3 is made up of 15 amino acids. The V end was cut by 7 bases, the J end by 2 bases, with 17 bases between. The CDR3: CASIETSGENYGYTF. The CDR3 DNA follows: TGTGCCAGCATTGAGACTTCGGGGGAAAACTATGGCTACACCTTC.

The CDR3 reads CASSQGTGGAEQYF. The CDR3, as DNA: TGCGCCAGCAGCCAGGGGACAGGGGGTGCCGAGCAGTACTTC. The V gene is TRBV4-1, the J gene TRBJ2-7; 11 bases agree with TRBD1. Germline loops: CDR1 MGHRA, CDR2 YSYEKL. V trimming: 3 bases; J trimming: 6 bases; junction bases outside the gene matches: 4. The CDR3 runs to 14 residues.

J is TRBJ2-5 and V is TRBV2, with 12 nucleotides matching TRBD2. This CDR3 region has 15 residues. Germline V gives CDR1 SNHLY, CDR2 FYNNEI. The V and J ends lost 6 bases and 5 bases, in that order; junction bases with no gene match: 7. CDR3 coding DNA: TGTGCCAGCAGGGAGCTAGCGGGGGGGTCTGAGACCCAGTACTTC. Translating it yields CASRELAGGSETQYF.

There are a few counts of this clone. V and J are TRBV18 and TRBJ1-5, with 7 bases identical to TRBD1. CDR1 KGHSH and CDR2 LQKENI come from the germline V gene. The CDR3 is made up of 15 amino acids. After removal of 6 bases from V and 2 bases from J, the junction contained 7 bases not matched to a gene. CDR3 sequence: CASSPDRVGNQPQHF. CDR3 sequence (DNA): TGTGCCAGCTCCCCTGACAGGGTTGGCAATCAGCCCCAGCATTTT.

The chain is built from TRBV11-2 and TRBJ2-5; D might be TRBD2 (7 bases). Trimming left V 0 bases short and J 5 bases short, with 13 bases between. Germline V gene sequence: CDR1 SGHAT, CDR2 FQNNGV. There are 15 residues in the CDR3. Here the CDR3 reads CASSLEGGRGETQYF. The CDR3 DNA sequence: TGTGCCAGCAGCTTAGAGGGGGGGCGCGGGGAGACCCAGTACTTC. Full variable domain (rest looked up from reference TRBV11-2 and TRBJ2-5): EAGVAQSPRYKIIEKRQSVAFWCNPISGHATLYWYQQILGQGPKLLIQFQNNGVVDDSQLPKDRFSAERLKGVDSTLKIQPAKLEDSAVYLCASSLEGGRGETQYFGPGTRLLVL.